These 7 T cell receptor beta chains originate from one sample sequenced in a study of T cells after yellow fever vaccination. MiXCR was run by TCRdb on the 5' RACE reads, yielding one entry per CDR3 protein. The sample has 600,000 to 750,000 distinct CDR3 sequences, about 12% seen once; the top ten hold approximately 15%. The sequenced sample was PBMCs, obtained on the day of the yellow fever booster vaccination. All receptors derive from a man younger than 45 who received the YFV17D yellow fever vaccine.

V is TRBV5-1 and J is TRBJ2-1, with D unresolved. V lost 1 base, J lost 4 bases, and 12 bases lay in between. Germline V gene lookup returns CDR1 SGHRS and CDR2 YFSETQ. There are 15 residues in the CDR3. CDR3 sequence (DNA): TGCGCCAGCAGCTTGAGTGGACGCGAATACAATGAGCAGTTCTTC. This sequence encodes CASSLSGREYNEQFF.

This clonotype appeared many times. This chain's CDR3 is CASSFDRGRNEQYF. CDR3 nucleotide sequence: TGCGCCAGCAGCTTCGACAGGGGGCGGAACGAGCAGTACTTC. This chain uses TRBV5-1 with TRBJ2-7, with 10 bases matching TRBD1. The germline V gene has CDR1 SGHRS and CDR2 YFSETQ. With V trimmed by 2 bases and J by 5 bases, 4 bases remained unmatched. The CDR3 is 14 residues long.

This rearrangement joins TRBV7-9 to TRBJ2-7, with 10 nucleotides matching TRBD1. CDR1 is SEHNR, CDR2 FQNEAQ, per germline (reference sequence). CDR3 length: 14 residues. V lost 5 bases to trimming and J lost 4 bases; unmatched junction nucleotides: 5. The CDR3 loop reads CASSARTGGYEQYF. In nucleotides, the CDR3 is TGTGCCAGCAGCGCAAGGACAGGGGGATACGAGCAGTACTTC.

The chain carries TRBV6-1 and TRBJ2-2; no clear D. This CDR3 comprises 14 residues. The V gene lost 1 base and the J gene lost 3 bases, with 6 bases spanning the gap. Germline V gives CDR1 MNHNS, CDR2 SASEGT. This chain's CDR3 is CASSEGRYTGELFF. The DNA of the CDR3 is TGTGCCAGCAGTGAAGGGAGATACACCGGGGAGCTGTTTTTT.

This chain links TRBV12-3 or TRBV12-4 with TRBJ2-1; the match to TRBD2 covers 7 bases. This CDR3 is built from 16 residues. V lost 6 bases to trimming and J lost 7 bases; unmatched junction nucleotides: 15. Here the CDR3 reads CASSPLGGGSKNEQFF. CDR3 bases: TGTGCCAGCAGCCCACTAGGTGGCGGGAGCAAAAATGAGCAGTTCTTC.

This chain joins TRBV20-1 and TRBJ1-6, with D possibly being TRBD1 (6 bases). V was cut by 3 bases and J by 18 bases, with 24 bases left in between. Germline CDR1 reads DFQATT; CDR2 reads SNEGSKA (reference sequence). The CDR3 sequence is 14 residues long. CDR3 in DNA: TGCAGTGCTAGTGGCGCCGGGACATTCAGTGGCGGCCACTTT. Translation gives CSASGAGTFSGGHF.

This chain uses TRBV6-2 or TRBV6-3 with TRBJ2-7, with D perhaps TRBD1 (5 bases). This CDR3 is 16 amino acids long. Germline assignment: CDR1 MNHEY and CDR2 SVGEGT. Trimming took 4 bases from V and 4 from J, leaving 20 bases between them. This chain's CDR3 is CASSSPDRESLYEQYF. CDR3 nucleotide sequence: TGTGCCAGCAGTTCCCCTGACAGAGAGAGTCTTTACGAGCAGTACTTC.